Presented here are 8 T cell receptor beta chains from one specimen sequenced in a study of cytomegalovirus exposure and HLA in healthy donors. Amplification used 60 Vbeta primers and 13 Jbeta primers. TCRdb's copy holds only in-frame clones and misses some; the assay was immunoSEQ multiplex PCR. Among 40,000 to 50,000 clones, about 72% were seen once, and the ten largest hold about 6%. Sequenced input: PBMCs. The source of these receptors is a man under 40 in good health and CMV-seronegative.

The V gene is TRBV7-9, the J gene TRBJ2-7; D call uncertain. The germline gives CDR1 SEHNR, CDR2 FQNEAQ (reference sequence). Deletions cut 4 bases from V and 2 bases from J, with 15 bases between. The CDR3 has 15 amino acids. CDR3: CASSSILTYPYEQYF. As DNA, the CDR3 is TGTGCCAGCAGCTCGATTCTGACATACCCCTACGAGCAGTACTTC.

The chain recombines TRBV25-1 with TRBJ2-3, with a weak D call TRBD2 (6 bases). V lost 5 bases and J 2 bases, leaving 17 bases between the germline ends. This CDR3 has 16 residues. Germline lookup yields CDR1 MGHDK and CDR2 SYGVNS. The CDR3 sequence: CASSPIGGGNTDTQYF. In DNA, the CDR3 is TGTGCCAGCAGTCCGATCGGCGGCGGGAACACAGATACGCAGTATTTT.

The CDR3 reads CASSFGLAGEQYF. The CDR3 DNA is TGCGCCAGCAGCTTCGGACTAGCCGGCGAGCAGTACTTC. The chain combines TRBV5-1 with TRBJ2-7; 8 nucleotides match TRBD2. The CDR3 is 13 residues long. The V and J ends lost 2 bases and 6 bases, in that order; junction bases with no gene match: 4. In germline, CDR1 is SGHRS, CDR2 YFSETQ.

The chain joins TRBV5-4 to TRBJ2-7; the match to TRBD2 covers 8 bases. The CDR3 has 14 amino acids. Losses at the gene ends were 6 bases for V and 2 bases for J; bases not matched to a gene: 7. Germline CDR1 and CDR2: SGHNT and YYREEE (reference sequence). The CDR3 DNA reads TGTGCCAGCACCAGTAGCGGGATTGCCTACGAGCAGTACTTC. This encodes CASTSSGIAYEQYF.

The J gene is TRBJ2-1, the V gene TRBV5-4; D not resolved. The CDR3 has 12 amino acids. The germline V gene has CDR1 SGHNT and CDR2 YYREEE (reference sequence). Trimming removed 1 base from V and 12 bases from J, with 11 bases in between. The CDR3 loop reads CASSLMSFTQFF. The CDR3 nucleotides read TGTGCCAGCAGCTTGATGAGTTTTACGCAGTTCTTC.

V and J are TRBV6-5 and TRBJ1-2, with a tentative D call TRBD1 (6 bases). V lost 5 bases and J lost 3, with 13 bases in between. CDR3 length: 14 residues. Germline V gives CDR1 MNHEY, CDR2 SVGAGI. As DNA, the CDR3 is TGTGCCAGCAGTCAGGGGTCCAGGGACTATGGCTACACCTTC. Its translation is CASSQGSRDYGYTF.

The gene calls are TRBV5-1 and TRBJ2-7; 8 nucleotides line up with TRBD1. In germline, CDR1 is SGHRS, CDR2 YFSETQ. Trimming cost V 3 bases and J 4 bases; bases outside gene matches: 9. The CDR3 runs 15 residues. This CDR3 reads CASSYRDRSVYEQYF. In nucleotides, the CDR3 is TGCGCCAGCAGCTACCGGGACAGGTCGGTGTACGAGCAGTACTTC. The variable domain in full, with the rest retrieved from reference TRBV5-1 and TRBJ2-7, is KAGVTQTPRYLIKTRGQQVTLSCSPISGHRSVSWYQQTPGQGLQFLFEYFSETQRNKGNFPGRFSGRQFSNSRSEMNVSTLELGDSALYLCASSYRDRSVYEQYFGPGTRLTVT.

The chain combines TRBV25-1 with TRBJ1-1, with 10 bases identical to TRBD1. V trimming: 1 base; J trimming: 2 bases; junction bases outside the gene matches: 10. This CDR3 has 18 amino acids. CDR1 and CDR2 (germline): MGHDK, SYGVNS. Here the CDR3 DNA reads TGTGCCAGCAGTGAATTTTTTTGGACAGGGGGAGTTAACACTGAAGCTTTCTTT. Translating it yields CASSEFFWTGGVNTEAFF.